The 19 T cell receptor beta chains listed next were all sequenced from one sample in a study of blood T cell repertoires in COVID-19. The data were produced by immunoSEQ multiplex PCR, yet TCRdb's version contains in-frame clones alone and is incomplete. The sample lists roughly 230,000 clones, over 70% occurring once. Sequencing was done on a sample of peripheral blood. These receptors were taken from a man aged 40-50 years with active or convalescent COVID-19.

J is TRBJ2-5 and V is TRBV14; D call uncertain. V was clipped by 2 bases and J by 1 base, with 5 bases between them. Germline assignment: CDR1 SGHDN and CDR2 FVKESK. The CDR3 has 13 amino acids. CDR3 sequence (DNA): TGTGCCAGCAGCCAATTTCTCCAAGAGACCCAGTACTTC. Its protein product is CASSQFLQETQYF.

CDR3 loop: CASGMTGITEAFF. The CDR3 nucleotides read TGTGCTAGTGGGATGACAGGGATCACTGAAGCTTTCTTT. The chain combines TRBV12-5 with TRBJ1-1; TRBD1 matches 7 bases. Germline assignment: CDR1 LGHNT and CDR2 FRNRAP. The CDR3 loop spans 13 amino acids. The ends lost 6 bases at V and 4 bases at J; junction bases unmatched: 5.

V gene TRBV19 combines with J gene TRBJ1-2; 8 nucleotides align to TRBD1. The CDR3 is made up of 15 amino acids. Germline CDR1 is LNHDA and CDR2 is SQIVND (reference sequence). J gave up 4 bases and V 2 bases, and 6 bases lay outside the gene matches. CDR3 DNA: TGTGCCAGTAGTATACCGACAGGGGATACCTATGGCTACACCTTC. Translated, it gives CASSIPTGDTYGYTF.

The rearrangement uses TRBV30 and TRBJ2-3; maybe TRBD2 (6 bases). In germline, CDR1 is GTSNPN, CDR2 SVGIG (reference sequence). Trimming pared 2 bases from V and 10 bases from J, leaving 19 bases between. The CDR3 has 14 amino acids. The CDR3 DNA reads TGTGCCTGGAGTCCAGCTGGACTGGAGCGGGCGCAGTATTTT. This codes for CAWSPAGLERAQYF.

This clone occurred once. The V and J genes are TRBV30 and TRBJ1-2; tentatively, D is TRBD1 (5 bases). Germline loops: CDR1 GTSNPN, CDR2 SVGIG (reference sequence). CDR3 length equals 12 residues. Deletions cut 3 bases from V and 7 bases from J, with 12 bases between. CDR3 region: CAWSDQGSGYTF. The CDR3 DNA reads TGTGCCTGGAGCGATCAGGGTAGTGGCTACACCTTC.

This clone appeared a single time. This chain uses TRBV19 with TRBJ1-6, with D tentatively TRBD1 (6 bases). CDR3 size: 14 residues. Germline loops: CDR1 LNHDA, CDR2 SQIVND (reference sequence). Trimming shortened V by 6 bases and J by 6 bases, and 12 bases separated the two germline ends. CDR3 in amino acids: CASRRDTSNSPLHF. CDR3 sequence (DNA): TGTGCCAGTAGACGGGACACCTCTAATTCACCCCTCCACTTT.

V usage is TRBV7-3 and J usage is TRBJ1-1; no reliable D call. V lost 5 bases and J lost 1, with 8 bases in between. This CDR3 is built from 13 residues. CDR1 is SGHTA, CDR2 FQGTGA, per germline. CDR3 nucleotide sequence: TGTGCCAGCAGCCCCGGGAGGAACACTGAAGCTTTCTTT. Its protein is CASSPGRNTEAFF.

The chain joins TRBV28 to TRBJ2-3; TRBD1 is a possible D gene (6 bases). This CDR3 contains 12 residues. Trimming removed 5 bases from V and 3 bases from J, with 6 bases in between. Looked up from germline, CDR1 is MDHEN and CDR2 is SYDVKM. CDR3 in amino acids: CASSQGTDTQYF. CDR3 coding DNA: TGTGCCAGCAGTCAGGGGACAGATACGCAGTATTTT.

This clone has a single count. The V and J genes are TRBV18 and TRBJ2-7; 9 bases align to TRBD1. The CDR3 sequence is 13 residues long. The V and J ends lost 6 bases and 5 bases, in that order; junction bases with no gene match: 5. Germline V gene sequence: CDR1 KGHSH, CDR2 LQKENI. CDR3 in amino acids: CASSRTGANEQYF. CDR3 DNA: TGTGCCAGCTCTCGGACAGGGGCTAACGAGCAGTACTTC.

The chain links TRBV5-4 to TRBJ2-1; TRBD2 matches at 9 bases. The trim removed 4 bases at V and 5 bases at J, leaving 10 bases unmatched. The CDR3 has 16 amino acids. Germline V gives CDR1 SGHNT, CDR2 YYREEE (reference sequence). CDR3 sequence (DNA): TGTGCCAGCAGCCGAGAGGGGGGACTAGCAAACAATGAGCAGTTCTTC. It yields the protein CASSREGGLANNEQFF.

This sequence joins TRBV19 and TRBJ2-2; 11 nucleotides line up with TRBD2. Per the germline V gene, CDR1 is LNHDA and CDR2 is SQIVND (reference sequence). Trimming cost V 10 bases and J 4 bases; bases outside gene matches: 5. CDR3 length: 14 residues. The chain's CDR3 is CATAGLAVTGELFF. CDR3 sequence (DNA): TGTGCCACCGCGGGACTAGCGGTCACCGGGGAGCTGTTTTTT.

This clone occurred a few times. This chain uses TRBV19 with TRBJ1-4; possibly TRBD1 for D (6 bases). The CDR3 extends over 14 amino acids. Per the germline V gene, CDR1 is LNHDA and CDR2 is SQIVND (reference sequence). Trimming shortened V by 4 bases and J by 4 bases, and 10 bases separated the two germline ends. CDR3 amino acids: CASSSGGLNEKLFF. In DNA, the CDR3 is TGTGCCAGTAGTAGCGGGGGGCTTAATGAAAAACTGTTTTTT.

This chain links TRBV6-2 or TRBV6-3 with TRBJ1-1; D is ambiguous. Germline V gives CDR1 MNHEY, CDR2 SVGEGT. Trimming shortened V by 0 bases and J by 4 bases, and 9 bases separated the two germline ends. CDR3 length equals 14 residues. The CDR3 sequence: CASSYSLWSTEAFF. The CDR3 bases are TGTGCCAGCAGTTACTCGTTATGGAGCACTGAAGCTTTCTTT.

The chain employs TRBV7-6 and TRBJ2-1; weak D call: TRBD2 (5 bases). Germline V gives CDR1 SGHVS, CDR2 FNYEAQ. V was cut by 5 bases and J by 7 bases, with 9 bases left in between. This CDR3 contains 12 residues. The CDR3 is CASSTRDNEQFF. CDR3 bases: TGTGCCAGCAGCACCCGGGATAATGAGCAGTTCTTC.

The chain employs TRBV5-6 and TRBJ2-7; possibly TRBD2 for D (5 bases). Deletions cut 1 base from V and 4 bases from J, with 9 bases between. The CDR3 is made up of 13 amino acids. Germline assignment: CDR1 SGHDT and CDR2 YYEEEE. CDR3: CASSLSLAYEQYF. CDR3 DNA: TGTGCCAGCAGCTTGTCCCTAGCTTACGAGCAGTACTTC.

The J gene is TRBJ1-6, the V gene TRBV10-3, with TRBD1 matching over 9 bases. Germline CDR1 is ENHRY and CDR2 is SYGVKD. Unmatched junction bases numbered 4, after V lost 6 bases and J lost 10 bases. This CDR3 comprises 13 residues. The CDR3 loop is CAIRRQGVSPLHF. CDR3 sequence (DNA): TGTGCCATCAGGCGACAGGGGGTGTCACCCCTCCACTTT.

The chain joins TRBV6-2 or TRBV6-3 to TRBJ1-2; 8 bases are shared with TRBD1. The V segment lost 6 bases and the J segment 8 bases; nucleotides outside the gene matches: 2. Germline V lookup: CDR1 MNHEY, CDR2 SVGEGT. CDR3 length equals 11 residues. This CDR3 reads CASSDRGGYTF. The CDR3, as DNA: TGTGCCAGCAGCGACAGGGGCGGCTACACCTTC.

The chain couples TRBV7-6 to TRBJ2-5; 8 bases map to TRBD1. V lost 4 bases, J lost 1 base, and 14 bases stayed unmatched. From germline, CDR1 is SGHVS and CDR2 FNYEAQ. This CDR3 is 18 amino acids long. Here the CDR3 DNA reads TGTGCCAGCAGCTCCTTACCGCCAACCGGGACAGGCCAAGAGACCCAGTACTTC. Encoded protein: CASSSLPPTGTGQETQYF.

The chain employs TRBV5-5 and TRBJ1-1; 7 bases map to TRBD1. Germline V gene data show CDR1 as SGHKS and CDR2 as YYEKEE (reference sequence). The V segment lost 2 bases and the J segment 3 bases; nucleotides outside the gene matches: 1. The CDR3 is 13 amino acids. In nucleotides, the CDR3 is TGTGCCAGCAGCTTCCAGGGGGACACTGAAGCTTTCTTT. It specifies CASSFQGDTEAFF.